The next 9 T cell receptor beta chains were all read from a single sample in a study of blood T cells in healthy people across ages. The use of a sample-barcoded 5' primer and a J-beta primer mix characterized a second PCR of 7 to 11 cycles. TCRdb re-called the 5' RACE reads with MiXCR, one entry per CDR3 protein. The data contain some 640,000 distinct CDR3 sequences, around 48% of them seen just once; the ten biggest clones take up roughly 34%. The sample consisted of blood. These receptors originate from a woman aged 60-75 years in good health.

This clonotype was detected only a few times. The chain recombines TRBV6-6 with TRBJ2-7; D might be TRBD2 (5 bases). Germline values: CDR1 MNHNY, CDR2 SVGAGI (reference sequence). The CDR3 has 14 residues. V gave up 7 bases and J gave up 0 bases, with 13 bases separating them. CDR3 sequence (DNA): TGTGCCAGCACTCTAGCAGCTAGCTCCTACGAGCAGTACTTC. Protein sequence: CASTLAASSYEQYF.

About this clonotype: Sequence at one end of the junction differs from germline and may be a read error. This chain uses TRBV6-2 or TRBV6-3 with TRBJ2-7, with D uncertain. Per the germline V gene, CDR1 is MNHEY and CDR2 is SVGEGT. This CDR3 contains 13 residues. The DNA for the CDR3 is TGTGCCAGCAGTGACTCGATTTCCTACGAGCAGTACTTC. The encoded protein is CASSDSISYEQYF.

The V and J genes are TRBV29-1 and TRBJ1-6; D not resolved. Germline loops: CDR1 SQVTM, CDR2 ANQGSEA. Deletions cut 2 bases from V and 2 bases from J, with 13 bases between. CDR3 size: 16 residues. This CDR3 reads CSVEPAQAPYNSPLHF. The CDR3 DNA is TGCAGCGTTGAACCCGCGCAGGCACCCTATAATTCACCCCTCCACTTT.

The chain combines TRBV28 with TRBJ2-7; 7 nucleotides match TRBD2. This CDR3 spans 16 amino acids. Trimming removed 5 bases from V and 0 bases from J; junction bases left unmatched: 10. Germline V gene data show CDR1 as MDHEN and CDR2 as SYDVKM. CDR3 in amino acids: CASSGMGGSSSYEQYF. Written as DNA, the CDR3 is TGTGCCAGCAGTGGAATGGGGGGGTCCAGCTCCTACGAGCAGTACTTC.

This clonotype was seen more than once but under ten times. The chain links TRBV28 to TRBJ2-5, with 7 bases aligning to TRBD2. This CDR3 comprises 15 residues. Trimming removed 4 bases from V and 2 bases from J; junction bases left unmatched: 7. Per germline, CDR1 MDHEN and CDR2 SYDVKM. The CDR3 DNA reads TGTGCCAGCAGTTCCCCCATACTAGCGCAAGAGACCCAGTACTTC. As protein: CASSSPILAQETQYF.

The rearrangement joins TRBV7-2 to TRBJ1-2; D gene unclear. Germline values: CDR1 SGHTA, CDR2 FQGNSA. CDR3 size: 12 residues. Deletions cut 8 bases from V and 4 bases from J, with 11 bases between. The CDR3 protein is CASAATLYGYTF. The CDR3 coding sequence is TGTGCCAGCGCAGCTACCCTCTATGGCTACACCTTC.

This clonotype came up a few times. The chain combines TRBV7-9 with TRBJ2-1; D is unresolved. The CDR3 totals 16 residues. Trimming shortened V by 3 bases and J by 0 bases, and 12 bases separated the two germline ends. Germline V gene sequence: CDR1 SEHNR, CDR2 FQNEAQ (reference sequence). The CDR3 spells CASSLAPTLSYNEQFF. The CDR3 DNA reads TGTGCCAGCAGCTTGGCTCCAACCCTCTCCTACAATGAGCAGTTCTTC.

The chain combines TRBV5-1 with TRBJ2-1; no firm D call. The V gene's germline CDR1 is SGHRS and CDR2 YFSETQ. The CDR3 is 13 residues long. V shed 0 bases and J shed 6 bases, with 7 bases lying between them. The CDR3 region is CASSLAQLNEQFF. In DNA, the CDR3 is TGCGCCAGCAGCTTGGCACAGCTCAATGAGCAGTTCTTC.

The chain carries TRBV7-9 and TRBJ1-1, with D perhaps matching TRBD1 (6 bases). V lost 5 bases and J lost 0, with 16 bases in between. Per germline, CDR1 SEHNR and CDR2 FQNEAQ (reference sequence). There are 16 residues in the CDR3. Written as DNA, the CDR3 is TGTGCCAGCAGCGGTCTGGGGCAGGGGATGAACACTGAAGCTTTCTTT. This sequence encodes CASSGLGQGMNTEAFF. Variable domain in full (rest from reference TRBV7-9 and TRBJ1-1): DTGVSQNPRHKITKRGQNVTFRCDPISEHNRLYWYRQTLGQGPEFLTYFQNEAQLEKSRLLSDRFSAERPKGSFSTLEIQRTEQGDSAMYLCASSGLGQGMNTEAFFGQGTRLTVV.